The text below deals with one T cell receptor beta chain. No cognate antigen has been identified for it. No much larger clone is present one base from it, and per-base qualities are unavailable. TRB sequencing was run on genomic DNA with either the immunoSEQ assay at survey resolution or the hsTCRB kit. The study's own analysis went as follows. The immunoSEQ software handled initial read processing, and the LymphoSeq R package was used for repertoire analyses. Clonality was calculated as 1 minus normalized Shannon entropy, and the Gini coefficient was also calculated for each TRB dataset. Phenotypes of unsorted samples were inferred by mapping TRB sequences from sorted subsets of the recipient or donor onto unsorted samples of the same recipient. As stored in TCRdb, this immuneACCESS dataset retains in-frame rearrangements with V and J assigned. A fraction of the clones does not appear; measured against another copy, unresolved V genes explain less than half of the discrepancy, and the remainder lacks a known reason. Clone size and V and J calls were adopted from that table, with D and trimming inferred from the DNA. A total of roughly 19,000 clones appear in this sample, more than 80% of them only once. The ten largest clonotypes hold around 1.9% of the sample.

The sample originates from a study of T cells after posttransplantation cyclophosphamide (dated by TCRdb to about 2016). Turning to the overall study: Using TRB sequencing, the study followed how the T cell repertoire reconstituted after myeloablative bone marrow transplantation in which posttransplantation cyclophosphamide served as GVHD prophylaxis. Antigen receptor sequencing was done on samples from over 30 PTCy-treated patients and from some 15 related bone marrow donors of those patients. Blood from all 30 or so PTCy patients who had 1-year posttransplant specimens underwent TRB sequencing. TRB sequencing was also done on up to about 3 additional blood samples from 2 to 5.2 years after transplant in 3 patients, and on pretransplant blood from 4 patients. Because TRA and TRB clonality correlated tightly in 9 samples, later TCR analyses were limited to TRB. Public TRB sequences were searched against a database of over 3,600 sequences associated with responses to pathogens, tumor antigens, self-antigens and alloantigens. Findings and caveats that apply to the study as a whole: Across 40 to 55 patients, TRB clonality was highly associated with recipient CMV seropositivity and CMV reactivation, and PTCy diversity was similar to diversity in CNI/methotrexate controls. The TRB repertoires of T cells infiltrating skin or the GI tract showed only limited overlap with the TRB repertoires found in blood. Donor-recipient similarity was low at 1-2 months but increased during the first year, and donor CD8+ memory clones often dominated later blood repertoires.

A control cohort of approximately 10 patients who had been given myeloablative marrow transplants with methotrexate plus a calcineurin inhibitor was sampled 1 year after transplant. Peripheral blood and bone marrow mononuclear cells were isolated by Ficoll-Hypaque density centrifugation and cryopreserved. Via the germline V gene, CDR1 is SGDLS and CDR2 YYNGEE. From cysteine to phenylalanine, the CDR3 is 16 amino acids long. The read is trimmed to its CDR3 DNA, 48 bases read in frame from base 1. The input for sequencing was PBMCs, taken 359 days after allogeneic stem cell transplant with calcineurin inhibitor and methotrexate. The TCR was taken from a female patient in her 30s who received an allogeneic stem cell transplant from an unrelated donor, was CMV-positive, and had acute and chronic GVHD. In patients who had a transplant, some T cells may come from the graft donor. The chain employs TRBV9 and TRBJ2-5; 10 nucleotides in the junction match TRBD2. The end of the DNA aligns better with TRBJ2-7, so the J call may be wrong. The CDR3 loop reads CASSVGSSGRAYEQYF. The DNA reads as follows: TGTGCCAGCAGCGTAGGTTCTAGCGGGAGAGCCTACGAGCAGTACTTC.